This TCR beta chain was captured in a study of T cell changes during pregnancy in multiple sclerosis (dated by TCRdb to about 2019). With respect to the entire study: The study looked at changes in the T cell repertoire across pregnancy in women with multiple sclerosis.

V is trimmed back by 2 bases and J by 7 bases, and the junction contains 14 bases that no gene match accounts for. The cysteine opens and the phenylalanine closes a CDR3 of 17 amino acids. Only the CDR3 portion is preserved as DNA: 51 bases, with reading frame beginning at the first base. Looking up the germline V gene yields CDR1 MDHEN and CDR2 SYDVKM. In regard to this clone: Its antigen is unknown. Base qualities are not at hand, and no much larger clone is one base apart.

Library preparation used the immunoSEQ multiplex PCR assay. TCRdb obtained this table from immuneACCESS and retained in-frame rearrangements with V and J assigned. These tables miss some clones; where compared with another copy, unresolved V genes account for less than half of the shortfall, and the remainder is unexplained. The sample table records 80,000 or so clones; 94% of these occur just once. The ten largest make up roughly 0.9% of the sample. The chain was built from TRBV28 and TRBJ2-7; TRBD2 aligns with 10 central bases. The sample here was peripheral blood, taken in the second trimester of pregnancy. This TCR was sampled from a female donor in good health, enrolled as a control in a pregnancy study. The sequenced DNA: TGTGCCAGCAGTTTACCTGTCCGGCTAGCGGGAGAAATAGAGCAGTACTTC. It encodes CASSLPVRLAGEIEQYF.